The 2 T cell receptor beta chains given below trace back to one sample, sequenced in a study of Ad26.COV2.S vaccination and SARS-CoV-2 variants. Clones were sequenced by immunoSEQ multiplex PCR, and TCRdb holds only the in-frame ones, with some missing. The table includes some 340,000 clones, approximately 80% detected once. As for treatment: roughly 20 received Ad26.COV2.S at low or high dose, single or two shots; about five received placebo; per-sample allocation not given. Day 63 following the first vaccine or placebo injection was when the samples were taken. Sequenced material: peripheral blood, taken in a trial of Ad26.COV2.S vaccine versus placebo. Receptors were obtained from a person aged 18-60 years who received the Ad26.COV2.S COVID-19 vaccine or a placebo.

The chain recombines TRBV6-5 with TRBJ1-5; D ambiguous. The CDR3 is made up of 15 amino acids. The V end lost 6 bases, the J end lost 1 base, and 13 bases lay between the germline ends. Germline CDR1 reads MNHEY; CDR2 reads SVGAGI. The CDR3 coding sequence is TGTGCCAGCAGCCTGTACACTGGAAGCAATCAGCCCCAGCATTTT. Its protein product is CASSLYTGSNQPQHF.

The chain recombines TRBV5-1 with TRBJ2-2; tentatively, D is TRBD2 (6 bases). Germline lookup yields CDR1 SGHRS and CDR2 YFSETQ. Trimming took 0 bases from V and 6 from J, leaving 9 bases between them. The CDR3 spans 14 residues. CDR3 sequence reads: CASSLGLEAGELFF. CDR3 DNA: TGCGCCAGCAGCTTGGGACTAGAGGCCGGGGAGCTGTTTTTT.